The TCR beta chain described here comes from a study of patients and donors after allogeneic stem cell transplantation. One entry per CDR3 protein results from TCRdb running MiXCR on the RT-PCR reads. The sample gives about a million distinct CDR3 sequences, roughly 18% of which show up once; 5% to 6.5% is in the top ten. The CDR3 is 13 amino acids. The V and J ends lost 2 bases and 5 bases respectively, with 10 bases between them. Per the germline V gene, CDR1 is MNHEY and CDR2 is SMNVEV (reference sequence). The TCR was taken from a human donor who was either an allogeneic HSCT recipient or a stem cell or donor lymphocyte infusion donor (not recorded which). It is not recorded whose cells these are; they may come from a transplant donor. The chain joins TRBV27 to TRBJ2-7, with D perhaps matching TRBD1 (5 bases). Sequenced sample: blood, either unsorted or a sorted T cell fraction (not recorded which). CDR3 in DNA: TGTGCCAGCAGTTTACCAGGGATCGACGAGCAGTACTTC. This encodes CASSLPGIDEQYF.